The 5 T cell receptor beta chains given below trace back to one sample, sequenced in a study of blood T cell repertoires in COVID-19. The protocol was immunoSEQ multiplex PCR, while the TCRdb copy is restricted to in-frame clones and leaves out a portion. Of about 350,000 clones detected, 86% appear once; the ten largest clones hold roughly 6.6%. The specimen sequenced was peripheral blood. The receptors shown here come from a woman in her sixties or seventies with COVID-19, enrolled during active disease.

J is TRBJ2-5 and V is TRBV9; the match to TRBD2 covers 9 bases. Germline loops: CDR1 SGDLS, CDR2 YYNGEE. Unmatched junction bases numbered 4, after V lost 3 bases and J lost 1 base. The CDR3 has 15 residues. The CDR3 region has the DNA TGTGCCAGCAGCGCTAGCGGGGCCACCCAAGAGACCCAGTACTTC. It codes for CASSASGATQETQYF.

The CDR3 sequence is CASSSTGMVAEQYF. In DNA form, the CDR3 reads TGTGCCAGCTCATCTACAGGGATGGTCGCCGAGCAGTACTTC. The chain links TRBV18 to TRBJ2-7, with D possibly being TRBD1 (6 bases). V shed 5 bases and J shed 6 bases, with 17 bases lying between them. This CDR3 comprises 14 residues. Per the germline V gene, CDR1 is KGHSH and CDR2 is LQKENI.

Comments on this clone: Other nucleotide sequences from this sample produce the same CDR3. The CDR3 loop reads CASSLGRSYEQYF. CDR3 nucleotide sequence: TGTGCCAGCAGCCTAGGACGGAGCTACGAGCAGTACTTC. This chain uses TRBV7-2 with TRBJ2-7, with D uncertain. The CDR3 contains 13 residues. With 5 bases removed from V and 3 bases from J, the gap between germline ends came to 11 bases. Germline V CDR1 and CDR2: SGHTA, FQGNSA.

The chain links TRBV6-5 to TRBJ1-4; 7 bases line up with TRBD1. The CDR3 runs 11 residues. Trimming removed 6 bases from V and 11 bases from J; junction bases left unmatched: 3. Per the germline V gene, CDR1 is MNHEY and CDR2 is SVGAGI. The CDR3 bases are TGTGCCAGCAGCCTGGGACAGAAACTGTTTTTT. This encodes CASSLGQKLFF.

This chain uses TRBV13 with TRBJ1-2; D might be TRBD1 (6 bases). Trimming removed 9 bases from V and 0 bases from J, with 20 bases in between. The CDR3 extends over 16 amino acids. Germline CDR1 and CDR2: PRHDT and FYEKMQ (reference sequence). This CDR3 reads CASNSFGGPANYGYTF. The CDR3 DNA is TGTGCCAGTAACTCTTTCGGGGGGCCAGCTAACTATGGCTACACCTTC.